This TCR beta chain was found in a study of shared clonotypes between healthy human individuals. Study observations and caveats: A handful of donors had 5% to 6.5% of their naive CD4 clonotypes in common.

CDR3 length: 13 residues. V was shortened by 4 bases and J by 4 bases, with 10 bases between the two germline ends. Germline assignment: CDR1 SGHDT and CDR2 YYEEEE. Measured with immunoSEQ multiplex PCR; TCRdb has only the in-frame clones, and not every one. Among 2,500,000 or so clones, around 90% were seen once, and the ten largest hold over 0.12%. In the case of this clone: Its antigen is unidentified.

This receptor was taken from a man younger than 35 in good health. The sequenced material came from naive CD4+ T cells sorted from blood. Described subset: CD45RA+ positively selected. The V and J genes are TRBV5-6 and TRBJ2-3; weak D call: TRBD2 (6 bases). CDR3 sequence (DNA): TGTGCCAGCAGCCCCACGGGGGCAGATACGCAGTATTTT. Protein product: CASSPTGADTQYF. The full variable domain, in which reference TRBV5-6 and TRBJ2-3 provide the parts outside the CDR3, is DAGVTQSPTHLIKTRGQQVTLRCSPKSGHDTVSWYQQALGQGPQFIFQYYEEEERQRGNFPDRFSGHQFPNYSSELNVNALLLGDSALYLCASSPTGADTQYFGPGTRLTVL.